This T cell receptor (beta chain) appears in the sequencing data of a study of metastatic and nonmetastatic thyroid tumors (dated by TCRdb to 2020 to 2022). Broadly, across the study: Repertoires were compared across peripheral blood and tumor or nodule tissue samples from malignant and benign thyroid patients. Study-wide findings and limitations: In both blood and tumor samples, malignant tumors were reported to have significantly higher TCR beta diversity than benign nodules.

No treatment had been received by any patient before thyroid surgery. Using T-cell receptor beta sequencing, the study looked back at clinical samples from patients collected from the early 2010s to the late 2010s. This clone was picked up a small number of times. Its binding antigen is unknown. There are no base qualities to consult, and no much larger clone falls within one base. Counted from cysteine to phenylalanine, this CDR3 has 14 amino acids. CDR3 DNA is the only sequence kept; it has 42 bases, read in frame from the first base. The V end gives up 3 bases and the J end 6 bases, leaving 3 bases in the junction not matched to a gene. Per the germline V gene (reference sequence), LNHDA is the CDR1 and SQIVND is the CDR2. Library construction relied on PCR. The data were produced on an Illumina HiSeq 4000. High-throughput sequencing was used to profile the TCR beta-chain CDR3 region of every patient. The study's processing was this. The researchers built a classifier to tell apart papillary thyroid cancer patients with distant metastasis, based on CDR3 differences among clinicopathological groups. The Shannon index was used to measure repertoire diversity, and the Morisita-Horn index was used to measure how similar tumor and blood repertoires were. TCRdb applied fastp at Q25 and MiXCR to the public reads, then kept only in-frame beta chains. The authors' filters were not applied to this entry. This sample lists 30,000 to 35,000 clones; around 33% were detected once. Roughly 15% of the sample is held by the ten biggest clonotypes.

The TCR originated in a female donor with papillary thyroid cancer or a benign thyroid nodule (not recorded which). Some clones in this sample may be carry-over from other donors' samples. This receptor chain uses TRBV19 and TRBJ1-1; TRBD1 lines up with 11 middle nucleotides. Sequenced input: tumor tissue. For the CDR3, the sequence is CASSIGDRGAEAFF. The bases are TGTGCCAGTAGTATTGGGGACAGGGGGGCTGAAGCTTTCTTT.